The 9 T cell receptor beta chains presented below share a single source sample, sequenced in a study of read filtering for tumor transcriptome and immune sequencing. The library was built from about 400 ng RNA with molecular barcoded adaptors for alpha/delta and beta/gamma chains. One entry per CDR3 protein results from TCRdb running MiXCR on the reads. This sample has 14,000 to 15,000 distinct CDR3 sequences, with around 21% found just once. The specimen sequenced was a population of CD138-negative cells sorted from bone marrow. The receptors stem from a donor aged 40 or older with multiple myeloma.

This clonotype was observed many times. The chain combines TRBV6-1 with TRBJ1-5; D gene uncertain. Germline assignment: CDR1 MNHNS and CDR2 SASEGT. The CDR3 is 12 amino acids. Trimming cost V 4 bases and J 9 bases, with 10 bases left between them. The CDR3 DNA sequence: TGTGCCAGCAGTGGCAATCACGGGCCCCAGCATTTT. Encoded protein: CASSGNHGPQHF.

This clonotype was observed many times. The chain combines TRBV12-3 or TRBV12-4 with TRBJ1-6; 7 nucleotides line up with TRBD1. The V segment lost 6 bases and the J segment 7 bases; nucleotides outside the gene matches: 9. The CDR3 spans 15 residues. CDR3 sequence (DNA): TGTGCCAGCAGACCTCAGGGGGATGGGAATTCACCCCTCCACTTT. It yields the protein CASRPQGDGNSPLHF.

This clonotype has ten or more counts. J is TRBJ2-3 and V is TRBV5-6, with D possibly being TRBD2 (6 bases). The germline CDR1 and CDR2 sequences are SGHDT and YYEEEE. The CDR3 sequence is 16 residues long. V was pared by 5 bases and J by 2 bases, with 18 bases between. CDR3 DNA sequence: TGTGCCAGCAGTGTACTAGTAGCGGAGAACACAGATACGCAGTATTTT. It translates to CASSVLVAENTDTQYF.

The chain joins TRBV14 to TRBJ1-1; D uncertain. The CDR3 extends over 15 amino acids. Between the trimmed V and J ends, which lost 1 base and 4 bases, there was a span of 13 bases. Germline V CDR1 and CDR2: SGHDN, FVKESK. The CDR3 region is CASSQGAVGFTEAFF. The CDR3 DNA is TGTGCCAGCAGCCAAGGGGCGGTAGGGTTCACTGAAGCTTTCTTT.

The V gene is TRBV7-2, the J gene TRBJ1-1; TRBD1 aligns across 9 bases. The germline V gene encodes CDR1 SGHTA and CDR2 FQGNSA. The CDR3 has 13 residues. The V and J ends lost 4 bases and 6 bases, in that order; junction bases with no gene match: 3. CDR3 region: CASSSQGAAEAFF. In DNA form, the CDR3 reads TGTGCCAGCAGCTCACAGGGGGCGGCTGAAGCTTTCTTT.

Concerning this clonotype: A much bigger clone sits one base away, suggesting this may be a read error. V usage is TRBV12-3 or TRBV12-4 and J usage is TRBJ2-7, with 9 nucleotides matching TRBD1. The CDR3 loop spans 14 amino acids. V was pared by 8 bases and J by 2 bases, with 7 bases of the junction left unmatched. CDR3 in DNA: TGTGCCAGCGGACGACAGGGGGGTGCCTACGAGCAGTACTTC. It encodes CASGRQGGAYEQYF.

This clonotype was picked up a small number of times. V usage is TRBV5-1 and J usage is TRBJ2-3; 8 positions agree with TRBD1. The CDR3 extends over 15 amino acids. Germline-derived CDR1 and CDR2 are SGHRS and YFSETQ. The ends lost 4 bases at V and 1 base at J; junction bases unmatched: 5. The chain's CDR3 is CASSTRGPGTDTQYF. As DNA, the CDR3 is TGCGCCAGCAGCACCAGGGGGCCGGGCACAGATACGCAGTATTTT.

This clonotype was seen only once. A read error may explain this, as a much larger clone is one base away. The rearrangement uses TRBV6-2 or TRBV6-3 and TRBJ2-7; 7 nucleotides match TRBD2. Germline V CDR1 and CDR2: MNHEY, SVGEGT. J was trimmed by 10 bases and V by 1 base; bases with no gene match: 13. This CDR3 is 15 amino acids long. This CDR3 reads CASSYLASGLADQYF. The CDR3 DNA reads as TGTGCCAGCAGTTACTTGGCTAGCGGCCTTGCAGATCAGTACTTC.

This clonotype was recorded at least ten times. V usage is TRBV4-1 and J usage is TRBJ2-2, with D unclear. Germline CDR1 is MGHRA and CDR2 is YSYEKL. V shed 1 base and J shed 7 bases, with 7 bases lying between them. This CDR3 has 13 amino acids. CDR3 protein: CASSQAPGGELFF. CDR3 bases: TGCGCCAGCAGCCAAGCACCAGGCGGGGAGCTGTTTTTT.